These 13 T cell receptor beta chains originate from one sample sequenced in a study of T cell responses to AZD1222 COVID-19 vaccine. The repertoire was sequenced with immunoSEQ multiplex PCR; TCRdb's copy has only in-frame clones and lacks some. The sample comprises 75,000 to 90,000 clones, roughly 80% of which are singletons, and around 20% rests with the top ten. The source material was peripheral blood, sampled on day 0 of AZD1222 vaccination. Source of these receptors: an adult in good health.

CDR3 coding DNA: TGTGCCAGCAGCCAAGATCCCTCGAGGTCCCGTAATGAAAAACTGTTTTTT. It specifies CASSQDPSRSRNEKLFF. This chain connects TRBV4-2 to TRBJ1-4; D gene ambiguous. In germline, CDR1 is LGHNA, CDR2 YNFKEQ. V was cut by 0 bases and J by 4 bases, with 15 bases left in between. The CDR3 sequence is 17 residues long.

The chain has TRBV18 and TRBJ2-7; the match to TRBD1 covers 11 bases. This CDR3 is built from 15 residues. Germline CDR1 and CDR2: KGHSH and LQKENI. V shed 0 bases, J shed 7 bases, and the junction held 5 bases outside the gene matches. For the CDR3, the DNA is TGTGCCAGCTCACCACCCGGACAGGGGGCGGGTGAGCAGTACTTC. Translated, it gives CASSPPGQGAGEQYF.

CDR3 loop: CASNIQGFDYGYTF. CDR3 coding DNA: TGTGCCAGTAACATACAGGGGTTTGACTATGGCTACACCTTC. This chain links TRBV19 with TRBJ1-2; 7 bases line up with TRBD1. Per germline, CDR1 LNHDA and CDR2 SQIVND (reference sequence). The CDR3 contains 14 residues. V was pared by 7 bases and J by 3 bases, with 8 bases of the junction left unmatched. Based on the CDR3 plus reference TRBV19 and TRBJ1-2, the full variable domain is DGGITQSPKYLFRKEGQNVTLSCEQNLNHDAMYWYRQDPGQGLRLIYYSQIVNDFQKGDIAEGYSVSREKKESFPLTVTSAQKNPTAFYLCASNIQGFDYGYTFGSGTRLTVV.

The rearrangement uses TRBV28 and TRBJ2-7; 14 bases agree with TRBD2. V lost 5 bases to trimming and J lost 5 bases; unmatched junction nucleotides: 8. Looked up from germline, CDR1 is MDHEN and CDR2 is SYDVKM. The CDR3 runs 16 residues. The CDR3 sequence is CASSDWTSGRPHEQYF. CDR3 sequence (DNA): TGTGCCAGCAGTGATTGGACTAGCGGGAGGCCCCACGAGCAGTACTTC.

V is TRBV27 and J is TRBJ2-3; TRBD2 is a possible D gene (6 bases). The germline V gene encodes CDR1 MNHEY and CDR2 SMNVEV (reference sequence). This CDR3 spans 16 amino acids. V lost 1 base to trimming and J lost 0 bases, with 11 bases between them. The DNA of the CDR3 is TGTGCCAGCAGTTTATATTTGGGGGGTAGCACAGATACGCAGTATTTT. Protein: CASSLYLGGSTDTQYF.

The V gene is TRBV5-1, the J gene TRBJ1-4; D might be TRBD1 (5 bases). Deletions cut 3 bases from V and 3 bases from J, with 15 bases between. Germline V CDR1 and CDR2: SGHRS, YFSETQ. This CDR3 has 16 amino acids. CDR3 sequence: CASSWGRESSNEKLFF. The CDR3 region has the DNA TGCGCCAGCAGCTGGGGCAGGGAGTCTTCTAATGAAAAACTGTTTTTT.

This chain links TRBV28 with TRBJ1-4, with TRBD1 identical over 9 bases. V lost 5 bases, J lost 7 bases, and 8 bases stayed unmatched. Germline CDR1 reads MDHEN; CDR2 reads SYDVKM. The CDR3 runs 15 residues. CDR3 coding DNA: TGTGCCAGCAGTCCCTGGACAGGGGCTGGTGAAAAACTGTTTTTT. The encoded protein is CASSPWTGAGEKLFF.

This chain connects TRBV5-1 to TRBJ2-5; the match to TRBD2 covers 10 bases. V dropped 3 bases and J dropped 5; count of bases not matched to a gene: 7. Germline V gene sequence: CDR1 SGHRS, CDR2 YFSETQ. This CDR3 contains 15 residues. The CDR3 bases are TGCGCCAGCAGCTCCGGAGCGGGAGGGGGGGAGACCCAGTACTTC. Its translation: CASSSGAGGGETQYF.

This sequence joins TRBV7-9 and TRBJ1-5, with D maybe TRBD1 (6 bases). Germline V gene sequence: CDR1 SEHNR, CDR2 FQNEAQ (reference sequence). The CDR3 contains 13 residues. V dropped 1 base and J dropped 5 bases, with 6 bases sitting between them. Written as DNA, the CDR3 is TGTGCCAGCAGCTTAGAGGGGGATCAGCCCCAGCATTTT. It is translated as CASSLEGDQPQHF.

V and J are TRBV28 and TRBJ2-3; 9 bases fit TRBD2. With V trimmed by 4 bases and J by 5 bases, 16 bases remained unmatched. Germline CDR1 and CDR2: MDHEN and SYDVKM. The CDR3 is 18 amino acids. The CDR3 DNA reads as TGTGCCAGCAGTTCCCCCAGGCTAGCGGGATCGGGCAAAGATACGCAGTATTTT. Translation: CASSSPRLAGSGKDTQYF.

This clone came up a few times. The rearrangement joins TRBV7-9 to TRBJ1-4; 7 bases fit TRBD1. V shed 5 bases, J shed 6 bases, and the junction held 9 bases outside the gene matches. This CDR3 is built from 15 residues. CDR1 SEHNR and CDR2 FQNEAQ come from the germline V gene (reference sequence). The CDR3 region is CASSPRDSSYEKLFF. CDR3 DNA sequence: TGTGCCAGCAGCCCCCGGGACAGTTCGTATGAAAAACTGTTTTTT.

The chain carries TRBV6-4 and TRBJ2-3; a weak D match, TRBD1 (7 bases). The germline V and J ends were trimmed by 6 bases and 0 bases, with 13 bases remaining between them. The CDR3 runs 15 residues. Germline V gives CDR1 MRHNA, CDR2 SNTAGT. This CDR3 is CASSRGTYSTDTQYF. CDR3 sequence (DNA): TGTGCCAGCAGCAGGGGGACTTACAGCACAGATACGCAGTATTTT.

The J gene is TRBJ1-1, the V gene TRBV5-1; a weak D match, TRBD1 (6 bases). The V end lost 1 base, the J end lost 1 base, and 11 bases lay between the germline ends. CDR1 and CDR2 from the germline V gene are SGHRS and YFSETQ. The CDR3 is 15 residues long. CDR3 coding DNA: TGCGCCAGCAGCTTGTTGGGGGCGGGGAACACTGAAGCTTTCTTT. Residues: CASSLLGAGNTEAFF.